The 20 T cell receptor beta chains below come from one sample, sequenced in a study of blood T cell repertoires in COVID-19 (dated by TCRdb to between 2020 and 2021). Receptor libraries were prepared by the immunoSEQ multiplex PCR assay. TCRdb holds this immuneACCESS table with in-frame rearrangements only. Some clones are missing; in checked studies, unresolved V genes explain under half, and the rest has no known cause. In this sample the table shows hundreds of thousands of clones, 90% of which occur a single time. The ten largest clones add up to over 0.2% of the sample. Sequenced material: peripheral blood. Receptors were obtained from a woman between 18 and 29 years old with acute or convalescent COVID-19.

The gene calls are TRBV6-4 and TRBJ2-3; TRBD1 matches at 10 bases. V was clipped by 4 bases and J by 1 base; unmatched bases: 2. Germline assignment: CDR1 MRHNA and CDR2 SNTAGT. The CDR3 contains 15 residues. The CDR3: CASSAGQGGTDTQYF. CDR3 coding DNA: TGTGCCAGCAGTGCCGGACAGGGGGGCACAGATACGCAGTATTTT.

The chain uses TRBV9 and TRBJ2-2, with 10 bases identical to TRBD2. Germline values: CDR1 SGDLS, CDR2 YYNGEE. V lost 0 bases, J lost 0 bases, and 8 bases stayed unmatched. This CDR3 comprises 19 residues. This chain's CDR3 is CASSVVSSGGFTNTGELFF. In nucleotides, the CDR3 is TGTGCCAGCAGCGTAGTGAGTAGCGGGGGGTTTACGAACACCGGGGAGCTGTTTTTT.

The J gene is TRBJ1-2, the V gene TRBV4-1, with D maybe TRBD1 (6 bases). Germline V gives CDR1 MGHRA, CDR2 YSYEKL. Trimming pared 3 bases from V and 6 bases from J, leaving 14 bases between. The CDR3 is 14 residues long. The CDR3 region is CASSHLTGHDGYTF. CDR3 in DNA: TGCGCCAGCAGCCACCTTACAGGGCACGATGGCTACACCTTC.

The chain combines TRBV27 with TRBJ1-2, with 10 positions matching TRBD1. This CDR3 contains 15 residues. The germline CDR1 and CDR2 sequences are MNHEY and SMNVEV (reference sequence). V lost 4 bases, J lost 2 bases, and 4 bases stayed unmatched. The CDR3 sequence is CASSSGTGANYGYTF. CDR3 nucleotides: TGTGCCAGCAGTTCGGGGACAGGGGCCAACTATGGCTACACCTTC.

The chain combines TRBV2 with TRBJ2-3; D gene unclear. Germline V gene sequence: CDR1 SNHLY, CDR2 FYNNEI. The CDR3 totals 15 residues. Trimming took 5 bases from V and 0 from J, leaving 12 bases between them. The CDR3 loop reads CASSPLPTSTDTQYF. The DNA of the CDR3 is TGTGCCAGCAGTCCCTTACCGACTAGCACAGATACGCAGTATTTT.

For the CDR3, the DNA is TGTGCCAGCAGGTTCCGGGAGAGAATCGATGAGCAGTTCTTC. It specifies CASRFRERIDEQFF. V is TRBV28 and J is TRBJ2-1; D might be TRBD2 (6 bases). The CDR3 sequence is 14 residues long. CDR1 MDHEN and CDR2 SYDVKM come from the germline V gene. Between the trimmed V and J ends, which lost 6 bases and 8 bases, there was a span of 17 bases.

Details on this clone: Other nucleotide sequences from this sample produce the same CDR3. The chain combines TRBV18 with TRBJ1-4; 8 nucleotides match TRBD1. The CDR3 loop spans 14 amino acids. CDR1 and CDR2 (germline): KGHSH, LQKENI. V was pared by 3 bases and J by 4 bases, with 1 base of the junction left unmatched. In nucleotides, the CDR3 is TGTGCCAGCTCACCGGACAGGGTTAATGAAAAACTGTTTTTT. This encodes CASSPDRVNEKLFF.

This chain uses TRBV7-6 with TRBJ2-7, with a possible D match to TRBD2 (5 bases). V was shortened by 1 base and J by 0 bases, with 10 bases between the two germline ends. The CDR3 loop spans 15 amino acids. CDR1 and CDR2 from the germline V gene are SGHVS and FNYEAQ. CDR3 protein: CASSLGGLSSYEQYF. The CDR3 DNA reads TGTGCCAGCAGCTTAGGCGGGTTGAGCTCCTACGAGCAGTACTTC.

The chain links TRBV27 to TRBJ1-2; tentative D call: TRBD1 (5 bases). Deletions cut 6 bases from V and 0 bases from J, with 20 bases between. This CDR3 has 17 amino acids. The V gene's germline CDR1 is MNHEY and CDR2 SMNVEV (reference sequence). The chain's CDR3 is CASSLGARVGPNYGYTF. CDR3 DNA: TGTGCCAGCAGCCTAGGGGCCCGGGTCGGGCCTAACTATGGCTACACCTTC.

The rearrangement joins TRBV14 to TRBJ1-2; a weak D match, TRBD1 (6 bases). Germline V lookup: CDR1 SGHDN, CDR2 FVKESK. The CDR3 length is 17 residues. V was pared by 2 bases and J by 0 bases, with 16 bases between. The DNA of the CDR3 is TGTGCCAGCAGCCAATTGACAGGACCATTAGCTAACTATGGCTACACCTTC. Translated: CASSQLTGPLANYGYTF.

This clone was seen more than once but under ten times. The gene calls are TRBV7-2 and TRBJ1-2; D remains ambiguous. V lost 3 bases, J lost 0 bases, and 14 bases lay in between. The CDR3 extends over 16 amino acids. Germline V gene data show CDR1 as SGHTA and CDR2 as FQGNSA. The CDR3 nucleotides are TGTGCCAGCAGCTTGGGTGGAGCTCCCGCTAACTATGGCTACACCTTC. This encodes CASSLGGAPANYGYTF.

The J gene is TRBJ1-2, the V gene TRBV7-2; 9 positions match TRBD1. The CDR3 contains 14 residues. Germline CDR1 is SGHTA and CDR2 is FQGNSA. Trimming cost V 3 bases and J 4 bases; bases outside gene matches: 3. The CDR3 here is CASSFSQGAYGYTF. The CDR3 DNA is TGTGCCAGCAGCTTTTCACAGGGGGCCTATGGCTACACCTTC.

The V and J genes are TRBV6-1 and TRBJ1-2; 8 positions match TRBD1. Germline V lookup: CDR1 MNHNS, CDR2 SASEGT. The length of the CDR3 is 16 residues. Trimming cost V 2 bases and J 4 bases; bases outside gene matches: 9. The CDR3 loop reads CASSERRTGGTYGYTF. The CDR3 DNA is TGTGCCAGCAGTGAAAGAAGAACAGGGGGTACCTATGGCTACACCTTC.

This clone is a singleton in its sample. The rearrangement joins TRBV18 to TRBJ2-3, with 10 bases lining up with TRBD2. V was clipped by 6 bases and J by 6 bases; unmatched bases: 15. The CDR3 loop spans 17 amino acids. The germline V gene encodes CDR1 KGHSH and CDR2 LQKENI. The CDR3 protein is CASSTRPSGGEGDTQYF. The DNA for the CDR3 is TGTGCCAGCTCCACCAGACCTAGCGGGGGCGAAGGGGATACGCAGTATTTT.

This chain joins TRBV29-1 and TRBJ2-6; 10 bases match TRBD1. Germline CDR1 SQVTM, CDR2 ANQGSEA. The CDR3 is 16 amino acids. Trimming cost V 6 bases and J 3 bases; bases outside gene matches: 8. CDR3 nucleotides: TGCAGCGTGGAGGGCGACAGGGGGCTTGGGGCCAACGTCCTGACTTTC. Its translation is CSVEGDRGLGANVLTF.

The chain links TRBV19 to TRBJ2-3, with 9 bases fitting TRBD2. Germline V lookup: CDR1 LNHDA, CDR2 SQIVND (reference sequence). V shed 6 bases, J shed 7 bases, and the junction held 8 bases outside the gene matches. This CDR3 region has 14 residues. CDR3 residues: CASSRGGGSYTQYF. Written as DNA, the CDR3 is TGTGCCAGTAGCCGCGGGGGGGGGTCTTATACGCAGTATTTT.

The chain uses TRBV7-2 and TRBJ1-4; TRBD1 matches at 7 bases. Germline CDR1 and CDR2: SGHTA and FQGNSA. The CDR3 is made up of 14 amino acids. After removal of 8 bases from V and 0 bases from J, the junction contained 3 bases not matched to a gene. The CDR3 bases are TGTGCCAGCCGGGACAGTGCAACTAATGAAAAACTGTTTTTT. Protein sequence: CASRDSATNEKLFF.

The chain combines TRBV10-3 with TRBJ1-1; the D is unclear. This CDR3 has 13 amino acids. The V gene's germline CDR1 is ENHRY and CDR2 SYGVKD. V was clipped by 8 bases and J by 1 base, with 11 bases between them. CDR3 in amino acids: CAIGVRGNTEAFF. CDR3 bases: TGTGCCATCGGAGTCCGTGGGAACACTGAAGCTTTCTTT.

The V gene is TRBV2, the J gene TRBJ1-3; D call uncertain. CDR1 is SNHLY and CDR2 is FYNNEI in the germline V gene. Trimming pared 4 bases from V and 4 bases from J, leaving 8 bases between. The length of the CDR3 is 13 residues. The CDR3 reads CASSVERGNTIYF. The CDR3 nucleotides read TGTGCCAGCAGTGTAGAGCGGGGAAACACCATATATTTT.

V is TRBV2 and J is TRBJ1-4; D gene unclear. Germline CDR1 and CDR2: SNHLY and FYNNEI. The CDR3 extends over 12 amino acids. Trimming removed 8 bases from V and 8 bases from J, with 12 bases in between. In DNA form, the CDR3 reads TGTGCCAGCGGCCAGAGGGTCGAAAAACTGTTTTTT. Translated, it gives CASGQRVEKLFF.